The text below deals with one TCR beta chain. Its matching antigen is unknown. A read error is possible here, since a much larger clone lies one base away. Starting from 400 to 500 ng of total RNA, TCR beta cDNA was produced with a primer in the constant region. The TCR beta library was amplified through three nested multiplex PCR rounds in a modified ARM-PCR procedure. In the first two PCR rounds, TRBV1-TRBV30 forward primers were paired with a C-beta reverse primer, and each round lasted roughly 9 cycles. MiXCR, applied by TCRdb to the multiplex PCR reads, yields one record per CDR3 protein. Seen here are approximately 110,000 distinct CDR3 sequences, 64% observed once, and the top ten hold less than 10%. The germline gives CDR1 MNHNS, CDR2 SASEGT. The CDR3 spans 15 residues. The data originate from a study of tumor-infiltrating lymphocytes in primary liver carcinoma. Study background: Staging of the tumors gave T1-T3 N0M0, with widths of roughly 4.2 to 11 cm.

Total RNA and DNA came together from around 20-30 mg of bulk tissue without cell sorting. Study-level points and caveats: Relative to tumor region pairs, the tumor-adjacent and tumor-blood pairs showed overlap that was lower.

This chain uses TRBV6-1 with TRBJ2-3, with a weak D call TRBD2 (5 bases). The sequence was collected from a woman aged 60-75 years with primary liver carcinoma and hepatitis B virus infection. The source material was liver tumor tissue from sampling region 3. The sample's subset: tumor region T3, left-lateral pole. The CDR3 region has the DNA TGTGTCAGCAGTGGCCCTACTTCGAGGGCAGATACGCAGTATTTT. Translated, it gives CVSSGPTSRADTQYF.